The 31 T cell receptor beta chains reported below all come from one sample, sequenced in a study of blood T cell repertoires in COVID-19. Clones were read by immunoSEQ multiplex PCR, and TCRdb kept only the in-frame ones, dropping some. The table lists 95,000 or so clones, approximately 88% of them singletons. Sequenced material: peripheral blood. All receptors derive from a woman between 70 and 85 years old with acute or convalescent COVID-19.

This chain connects TRBV3-1 (or the pseudogene TRBV3-2) to TRBJ1-4; the D is unclear. From germline, CDR1 is LGHDT and CDR2 YNNKEL (reference sequence). CDR3 length equals 15 residues. Deletions cut 1 base from V and 5 bases from J, with 11 bases between. The CDR3 is CASSQVPRRNEKLFF. CDR3 sequence (DNA): TGTGCCAGCAGCCAAGTCCCGAGAAGAAATGAAAAACTGTTTTTT.

This clone has more than one count but fewer than ten. The genes are TRBV13 and TRBJ2-5, with 13 bases lining up with TRBD2. CDR1 and CDR2 from the germline V gene are PRHDT and FYEKMQ (reference sequence). The junction had 8 bases not matched to a gene; V was cut back by 5 bases and J by 5 bases. The CDR3 spans 16 residues. Here the CDR3 DNA reads TGTGCCAGCAGCCTTCGGACTAGCGGGAGTGGTGAGACCCAGTACTTC. It specifies CASSLRTSGSGETQYF. Full variable domain (rest looked up from reference TRBV13 and TRBJ2-5): AAGVIQSPRHLIKEKRETATLKCYPIPRHDTVYWYQQGPGQDPQFLISFYEKMQSDKGSIPDRFSAQQFSDYHSELNMSSLELGDSALYFCASSLRTSGSGETQYFGPGTRLLVL.

The V gene is TRBV28, the J gene TRBJ1-5; 11 bases match TRBD1. Germline CDR1 reads MDHEN; CDR2 reads SYDVKM. The CDR3 spans 15 residues. With V trimmed by 4 bases and J by 6 bases, 5 bases remained unmatched. CDR3 DNA: TGTGCCAGCAGTTCCCCCGGGACAGGGGGTCAGCCCCAGCATTTT. Protein product: CASSSPGTGGQPQHF.

This clone was counted only a few times. The V call is TRBV6-5, the J call TRBJ1-5; TRBD1 might be the D (6 bases). V was shortened by 6 bases and J by 3 bases, with 9 bases between the two germline ends. Germline CDR1 and CDR2: MNHEY and SVGAGI. The CDR3 is made up of 13 amino acids. This chain's CDR3 is CASRAGVNQPQHF. Here the CDR3 DNA reads TGTGCCAGCAGGGCAGGGGTCAATCAGCCCCAGCATTTT.

V usage is TRBV4-1 and J usage is TRBJ2-3; 13 nucleotides match TRBD2. J lost 5 bases, V lost 0 bases, and 5 bases had no gene match. Germline CDR1 reads MGHRA; CDR2 reads YSYEKL. This CDR3 is built from 17 residues. CDR3 protein: CASSQEETSGRIDTQYF. CDR3 coding DNA: TGCGCCAGCAGCCAAGAAGAGACTAGCGGGAGGATAGATACGCAGTATTTT.

The count of this clone is one. The chain is built from TRBV25-1 and TRBJ2-1, with a tentative D call TRBD2 (6 bases). This CDR3 region has 13 residues. The ends were cut back, 6 bases at V and 2 bases at J, with 8 bases in the middle. Germline CDR1 is MGHDK and CDR2 is SYGVNS. CDR3 region: CASRSGPYNEQFF. DNA of the CDR3: TGTGCCAGCAGAAGCGGGCCCTACAATGAGCAGTTCTTC.

This clone has only one observation. The CDR3 nucleotides read TGTGCCAGCAGCACTGCCTCGACTATCCAAGAGACCCAGTACTTC. Protein product: CASSTASTIQETQYF. The V and J genes are TRBV6-2 or TRBV6-3 and TRBJ2-5; D might be TRBD2 (5 bases). Trimming took 6 bases from V and 1 from J, leaving 15 bases between them. CDR1 is MNHEY and CDR2 is SVGEGT in the germline V gene. This CDR3 contains 15 residues.

The V and J genes are TRBV9 and TRBJ1-1; no definite D call. Trimming pared 0 bases from V and 2 bases from J, leaving 8 bases between. This CDR3 spans 14 amino acids. CDR1 is SGDLS, CDR2 YYNGEE, per germline. As DNA, the CDR3 is TGTGCCAGCAGCGTAGGGCCCGAAAACACTGAAGCTTTCTTT. Protein: CASSVGPENTEAFF.

The DNA of the CDR3 is TGTGCCAGCAGCTTAAACGCGGGGGGGGCAGTTAACACTGAAGCTTTCTTT. Encoded protein: CASSLNAGGAVNTEAFF. This rearrangement joins TRBV11-2 to TRBJ1-1; possibly TRBD1 for D (6 bases). CDR3 length: 17 amino acids. Trimming took 2 bases from V and 2 from J, leaving 18 bases between them. The germline CDR1 and CDR2 sequences are SGHAT and FQNNGV.

The chain uses TRBV25-1 and TRBJ1-5; 10 positions agree with TRBD1. Germline CDR1 reads MGHDK; CDR2 reads SYGVNS. The CDR3 is made up of 14 amino acids. Germline trimming cut 6 bases from V and 5 bases from J; bases unmatched to any gene: 4. The CDR3 sequence is CASRGQGEHQPQHF. CDR3 nucleotide sequence: TGTGCCAGCAGAGGACAGGGGGAACATCAGCCCCAGCATTTT.

The rearrangement joins TRBV5-1 to TRBJ2-2; 7 nucleotides line up with TRBD1. Germline V lookup: CDR1 SGHRS, CDR2 YFSETQ. The CDR3 has 16 amino acids. The trim removed 4 bases at V and 4 bases at J, leaving 10 bases unmatched. CDR3 sequence reads: CASSKRQGISTGELFF. DNA of the CDR3: TGCGCCAGCAGCAAGAGACAGGGAATAAGCACCGGGGAGCTGTTTTTT. The entire variable domain, with the rest obtained from reference TRBV5-1 and TRBJ2-2, is as follows: KAGVTQTPRYLIKTRGQQVTLSCSPISGHRSVSWYQQTPGQGLQFLFEYFSETQRNKGNFPGRFSGRQFSNSRSEMNVSTLELGDSALYLCASSKRQGISTGELFFGEGSRLTVL.

The chain carries TRBV3-1 (or the pseudogene TRBV3-2) and TRBJ2-1; tentative D call: TRBD2 (5 bases). The V end lost 0 bases, the J end lost 0 bases, and 12 bases lay between the germline ends. Germline CDR1 is LGHDT and CDR2 is YNNKEL (reference sequence). The CDR3 spans 17 residues. The CDR3: CASSQDRTGSSYNEQFF. The DNA for the CDR3 is TGTGCCAGCAGCCAAGATAGGACTGGAAGCTCCTACAATGAGCAGTTCTTC.

This chain connects TRBV6-6 to TRBJ2-1, with 7 positions matching TRBD2. V shed 2 bases, J shed 8 bases, and the junction held 6 bases outside the gene matches. The CDR3 sequence is 14 residues long. Germline CDR1 is MNHNY and CDR2 is SVGAGI (reference sequence). CDR3 DNA: TGTGCCAGCAGTTACCGGGACTACCCGGATGAGCAGTTCTTC. Its translation: CASSYRDYPDEQFF.

The chain uses TRBV10-1 and TRBJ2-3, with TRBD2 matching over 11 bases. The trim removed 9 bases at V and 5 bases at J, leaving 13 bases unmatched. The CDR3 length is 16 residues. CDR1 and CDR2 (germline): WNHNN, SYGVQD (reference sequence). In DNA, the CDR3 is TGCGCCAGTGGTCAATTTAGCGGGAGGGCCGAAGATACGCAGTATTTT. Translating it yields CASGQFSGRAEDTQYF.

The chain employs TRBV3-1 (or the pseudogene TRBV3-2) and TRBJ2-1; TRBD2 matches 11 bases. Trimming took 4 bases from V and 9 from J; bases not matched to a gene: 8. Germline V gene data show CDR1 as LGHDT and CDR2 as YNNKEL (reference sequence). The CDR3 length is 15 residues. The CDR3 here is CASSPLAGGRVEQFF. Written as DNA, the CDR3 is TGTGCCAGCAGCCCCCTAGCGGGAGGACGAGTTGAGCAGTTCTTC.

This clone was seen once. V gene TRBV10-3 combines with J gene TRBJ2-5, with 9 bases lining up with TRBD2. The J segment lost 3 bases and the V segment lost 2 bases, leaving 1 base of the junction unmatched. Germline V gene lookup returns CDR1 ENHRY and CDR2 SYGVKD. This CDR3 has 14 amino acids. The CDR3 loop is CAISELAGKETQYF. Here the CDR3 DNA reads TGTGCCATCAGTGAGCTAGCGGGGAAAGAGACCCAGTACTTC.

This clone was recorded once. The gene calls are TRBV3-1 (or the pseudogene TRBV3-2) and TRBJ2-7, with TRBD1 matching 9 bases. The V gene end was trimmed by 1 base and the J gene end by 7 bases; junction bases not matched to a gene: 8. This CDR3 has 15 residues. The germline V gene has CDR1 LGHDT and CDR2 YNNKEL (reference sequence). CDR3 loop: CASSQATQGAREQYF. The CDR3 DNA sequence: TGTGCCAGCAGCCAAGCAACACAGGGGGCTCGGGAGCAGTACTTC.

This chain uses TRBV6-6 with TRBJ1-2; 7 bases match TRBD1. The germline gives CDR1 MNHNY, CDR2 SVGAGI (reference sequence). This CDR3 is built from 17 residues. V gave up 5 bases and J gave up 4 bases; unmatched junction bases: 16. Here the CDR3 DNA reads TGTGCCAGCAGTCCTAGGACAGGAACCCCCGCGGGCTATGGCTACACCTTC. As protein: CASSPRTGTPAGYGYTF.

The CDR3 is CASSLTAAGNSYNEQFF. The CDR3 bases are TGCGCCAGCAGCCTAACGGCAGCGGGTAACTCCTACAATGAGCAGTTCTTC. J is TRBJ2-1 and V is TRBV4-1; possibly TRBD2 for D (6 bases). The CDR3 is 17 residues long. The V end was cut by 4 bases, the J end by 0 bases, with 16 bases between. CDR1 MGHRA and CDR2 YSYEKL come from the germline V gene.

This clone appeared a single time. V is TRBV29-1 and J is TRBJ2-1; 10 bases map to TRBD2. CDR1 and CDR2 (germline): SQVTM, ANQGSEA. This CDR3 spans 13 amino acids. Losses at the gene ends were 8 bases for V and 10 bases for J; bases not matched to a gene: 11. CDR3 residues: CSTQREGTLEQFF. The CDR3 bases are TGCAGCACCCAGCGGGAGGGTACTCTCGAGCAGTTCTTC.

The chain combines TRBV5-4 with TRBJ1-6, with D possibly TRBD1 on 5 matching bases. CDR1 SGHNT and CDR2 YYREEE come from the germline V gene (reference sequence). The V and J ends lost 5 bases and 6 bases respectively, with 24 bases between them. The length of the CDR3 is 18 residues. The CDR3 reads CASSSGGGSRQSNSPLHF. The CDR3 DNA reads as TGTGCCAGCAGTTCCGGGGGGGGATCACGACAGTCTAATTCACCCCTCCACTTT.

V gene TRBV24-1 combines with J gene TRBJ1-5, with D perhaps TRBD1 (6 bases). CDR3 size: 15 residues. Trimming left V 5 bases short and J 0 bases short, with 10 bases between. Germline lookup yields CDR1 KGHDR and CDR2 SFDVKD. CDR3 region: CATSGTGYSNQPQHF. CDR3 DNA: TGTGCCACCAGTGGTACAGGGTATAGCAATCAGCCCCAGCATTTT.

The chain combines TRBV5-5 with TRBJ1-1, with no clear D. The germline CDR1 and CDR2 sequences are SGHKS and YYEKEE (reference sequence). Trimming took off 0 bases at V and 7 bases at J, with 7 bases between the two ends. This CDR3 is built from 12 residues. The CDR3 DNA reads as TGTGCCAGCAGCTTGGGCGAATTTGAAGCTTTCTTT. Protein sequence: CASSLGEFEAFF.

The chain carries TRBV6-6 and TRBJ2-7; TRBD1 might be the D (5 bases). The CDR3 is 14 amino acids. V lost 7 bases, J lost 2 bases, and 15 bases lay in between. CDR1 MNHNY and CDR2 SVGAGI come from the germline V gene (reference sequence). CDR3 protein: CASIDRAGAYEQYF. CDR3 DNA: TGTGCCAGCATCGACAGAGCCGGCGCCTACGAGCAGTACTTC.

The CDR3 nucleotides read TGCGCCAGCAGCTCACTTCAGGGGGAAAAACTGTTTTTT. This codes for CASSSLQGEKLFF. The rearrangement uses TRBV5-1 and TRBJ1-4; maybe TRBD1 (6 bases). Trimming stripped 3 bases from V and 8 bases from J, with 11 bases between. The CDR3 length is 13 residues. Germline V gene lookup returns CDR1 SGHRS and CDR2 YFSETQ.

The chain has TRBV28 and TRBJ2-7; 14 nucleotides agree with TRBD2. The CDR3 is 17 amino acids. After removal of 4 bases from V and 3 bases from J, the junction contained 8 bases not matched to a gene. Germline-derived CDR1 and CDR2 are MDHEN and SYDVKM. The CDR3 DNA follows: TGTGCCAGCAGTTCTACCGGGACTAGCGGGAGTTTCTACGAGCAGTACTTC. It is translated as CASSSTGTSGSFYEQYF.

The sample holds one count of this clone. J is TRBJ2-7 and V is TRBV19; tentatively, D is TRBD2 (7 bases). CDR3 length: 15 residues. Germline-derived CDR1 and CDR2 are LNHDA and SQIVND (reference sequence). The V gene lost 5 bases and the J gene lost 2 bases, with 16 bases spanning the gap. The CDR3 protein is CASSAMAGAPYEQYF. The CDR3 DNA reads TGTGCCAGTAGTGCGATGGCGGGGGCCCCCTACGAGCAGTACTTC.

This rearrangement joins TRBV5-6 to TRBJ2-1; TRBD1 agrees at 12 bases. The CDR3 covers 16 residues. V trimming: 4 bases; J trimming: 7 bases; junction bases outside the gene matches: 9. Germline values: CDR1 SGHDT, CDR2 YYEEEE. The chain's CDR3 is CASSITGTGGLNEQFF. CDR3 sequence (DNA): TGTGCCAGCAGCATCACCGGGACAGGGGGCTTGAATGAGCAGTTCTTC. Full variable domain (missing parts from reference TRBV5-6 and TRBJ2-1): DAGVTQSPTHLIKTRGQQVTLRCSPKSGHDTVSWYQQALGQGPQFIFQYYEEEERQRGNFPDRFSGHQFPNYSSELNVNALLLGDSALYLCASSITGTGGLNEQFFGPGTRLTVL.

In this sample, this clone turned up once. The CDR3 nucleotides are TGTGCCAGCAAGACAGGGGGCTCCTATAATTCACCCCTCCACTTT. Translated: CASKTGGSYNSPLHF. This chain links TRBV2 with TRBJ1-6; 9 nucleotides align to TRBD1. Germline CDR1 SNHLY, CDR2 FYNNEI. The J segment lost 0 bases and the V segment lost 7 bases, leaving 1 base of the junction unmatched. This CDR3 spans 15 amino acids.

The genes are TRBV14 and TRBJ1-1; a possible D gene is TRBD1 (6 bases). V lost 1 base to trimming and J lost 3 bases, with 15 bases between them. Germline V gene data show CDR1 as SGHDN and CDR2 as FVKESK. CDR3 size: 16 residues. CDR3 region: CASSQGSPGGHTEAFF. The CDR3 DNA follows: TGTGCCAGCAGCCAAGGATCTCCGGGGGGGCACACTGAAGCTTTCTTT.

The chain uses TRBV15 and TRBJ2-3; D unclear. V lost 10 bases to trimming and J lost 1 base, with 21 bases between them. Germline V gives CDR1 LNHNV, CDR2 YYDKDF (reference sequence). The CDR3 covers 16 residues. The CDR3 sequence is CASRLRLNSGTDTQYF. The CDR3 nucleotides read TGTGCCAGCAGGCTACGACTGAATTCAGGCACAGATACGCAGTATTTT.